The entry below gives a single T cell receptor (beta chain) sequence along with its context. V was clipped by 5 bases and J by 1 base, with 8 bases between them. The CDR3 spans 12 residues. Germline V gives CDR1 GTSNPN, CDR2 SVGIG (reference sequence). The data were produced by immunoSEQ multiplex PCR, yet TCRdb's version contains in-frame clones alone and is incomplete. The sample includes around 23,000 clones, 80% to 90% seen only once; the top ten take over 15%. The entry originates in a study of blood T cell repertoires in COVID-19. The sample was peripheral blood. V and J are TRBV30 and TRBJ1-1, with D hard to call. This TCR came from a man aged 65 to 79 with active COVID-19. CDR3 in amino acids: CAWGRGNTEAFF. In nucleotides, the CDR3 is TGTGCCTGGGGAAGAGGGAACACTGAAGCTTTCTTT.